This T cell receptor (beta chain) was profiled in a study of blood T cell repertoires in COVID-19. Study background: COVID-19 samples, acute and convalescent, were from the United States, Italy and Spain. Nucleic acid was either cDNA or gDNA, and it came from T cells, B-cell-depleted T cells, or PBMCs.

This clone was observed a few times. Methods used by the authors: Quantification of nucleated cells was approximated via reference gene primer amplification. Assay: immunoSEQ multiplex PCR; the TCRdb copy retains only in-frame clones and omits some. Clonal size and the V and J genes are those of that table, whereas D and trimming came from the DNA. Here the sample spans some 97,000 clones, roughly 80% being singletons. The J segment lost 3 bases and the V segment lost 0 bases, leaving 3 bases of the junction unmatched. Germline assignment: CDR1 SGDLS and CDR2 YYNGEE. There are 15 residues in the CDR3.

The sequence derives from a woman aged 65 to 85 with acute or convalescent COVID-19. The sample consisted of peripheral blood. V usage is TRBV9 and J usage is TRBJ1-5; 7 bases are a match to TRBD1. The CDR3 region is CASSVGGTDNQPQHF. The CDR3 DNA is TGTGCCAGCAGCGTAGGAGGGACAGACAATCAGCCCCAGCATTTT.